Listed here are 9 T cell receptor beta chains from one sample, sequenced in a study of shared clonotypes between healthy human individuals. Produced via immunoSEQ multiplex PCR; TCRdb's table is partial and in-frame only. Here the sample spans hundreds of thousands of clones, roughly 73% being singletons. Sequenced material: memory CD4+ T cells sorted from blood. As to subset: CD45RA-negative fraction. These receptors came from a woman aged 25-40 years in good health.

The chain carries TRBV7-8 and TRBJ2-3, with 7 bases identical to TRBD2. This CDR3 contains 17 residues. V lost 5 bases and J lost 4; bases outside the gene matches: 15. Germline V gene lookup returns CDR1 SGHVS and CDR2 FQNEAQ. The CDR3: CASSPSGTTVGADTQYF. In nucleotides, the CDR3 is TGTGCCAGCAGCCCGAGCGGGACTACCGTAGGCGCAGATACGCAGTATTTT.

The rearrangement uses TRBV7-2 and TRBJ1-3; D unclear. The length of the CDR3 is 15 residues. CDR1 SGHTA and CDR2 FQGNSA come from the germline V gene. The V end lost 4 bases, the J end lost 0 bases, and 10 bases lay between the germline ends. As DNA, the CDR3 is TGTGCCAGCAGCTGGCGGGCGAACTCTGGAAACACCATATATTTT. Amino acid sequence: CASSWRANSGNTIYF.

This chain uses TRBV6-5 with TRBJ2-1; 11 bases map to TRBD2. Germline CDR1 and CDR2: MNHEY and SVGAGI. Trimming removed 6 bases from V and 10 bases from J; junction bases left unmatched: 11. This CDR3 is 15 amino acids long. CDR3 sequence reads: CASSTSGSRFKEQFF. The CDR3 DNA is TGTGCCAGCAGCACTAGCGGGAGCCGCTTTAAGGAGCAGTTCTTC.

This clone was found once. The chain has TRBV13 and TRBJ2-2; D uncertain. CDR1 and CDR2 (germline): PRHDT, FYEKMQ (reference sequence). The CDR3 covers 13 residues. Trimming stripped 6 bases from V and 1 base from J, with 6 bases between. This CDR3 reads CASRSRNTGELFF. In DNA form, the CDR3 reads TGTGCCAGCAGATCACGGAACACCGGGGAGCTGTTTTTT.

The rearrangement joins TRBV28 to TRBJ1-5, with a weak D call TRBD1 (5 bases). Germline V gives CDR1 MDHEN, CDR2 SYDVKM. The length of the CDR3 is 15 residues. Trimming pared 5 bases from V and 2 bases from J, leaving 13 bases between. In nucleotides, the CDR3 is TGTGCCAGCAGTCCAGGGAGGTTGGGCAATCAGCCCCAGCATTTT. This codes for CASSPGRLGNQPQHF.

CDR3 region: CASSLKAGTPSTDTQYF. The CDR3 DNA is TGTGCCAGCAGCTTAAAGGCAGGGACGCCTAGCACAGATACGCAGTATTTT. The genes are TRBV7-3 and TRBJ2-3; D possibly matches TRBD1 or TRBD2 (5 bases each). The CDR3 extends over 17 amino acids. The germline V and J ends were trimmed by 1 base and 0 bases, with 14 bases remaining between them. CDR1 and CDR2 from the germline V gene are SGHTA and FQGTGA.

In DNA, the CDR3 is TGTGCCAGTAGTACCCCGACAGTTGCCTACGAGCAGTACTTC. Encoded protein: CASSTPTVAYEQYF. The chain links TRBV19 to TRBJ2-7; perhaps TRBD1 as D (5 bases). Germline V gives CDR1 LNHDA, CDR2 SQIVND (reference sequence). V lost 4 bases and J 2 bases, leaving 12 bases between the germline ends. The CDR3 totals 14 residues. The whole variable domain, filled in from reference TRBV19 and TRBJ2-7, reads DGGITQSPKYLFRKEGQNVTLSCEQNLNHDAMYWYRQDPGQGLRLIYYSQIVNDFQKGDIAEGYSVSREKKESFPLTVTSAQKNPTAFYLCASSTPTVAYEQYFGPGTRLTVT.

This clone was picked up one time. This chain connects TRBV5-6 to TRBJ1-5; D unclear. Trimming removed 0 bases from V and 3 bases from J, with 4 bases in between. CDR1 and CDR2 from the germline V gene are SGHDT and YYEEEE. The CDR3 is 13 amino acids. This CDR3 reads CASSLGLNQPQHF. In DNA, the CDR3 is TGTGCCAGCAGCTTGGGTCTCAATCAGCCCCAGCATTTT.

The chain recombines TRBV13 with TRBJ1-3; tentatively, D is TRBD1 (5 bases). The V gene lost 5 bases and the J gene lost 4 bases, with 9 bases spanning the gap. This CDR3 has 13 amino acids. Germline lookup yields CDR1 PRHDT and CDR2 FYEKMQ (reference sequence). The CDR3 protein is CASSPRTGNTIYF. CDR3 nucleotide sequence: TGTGCCAGCAGCCCGAGGACAGGAAACACCATATATTTT.